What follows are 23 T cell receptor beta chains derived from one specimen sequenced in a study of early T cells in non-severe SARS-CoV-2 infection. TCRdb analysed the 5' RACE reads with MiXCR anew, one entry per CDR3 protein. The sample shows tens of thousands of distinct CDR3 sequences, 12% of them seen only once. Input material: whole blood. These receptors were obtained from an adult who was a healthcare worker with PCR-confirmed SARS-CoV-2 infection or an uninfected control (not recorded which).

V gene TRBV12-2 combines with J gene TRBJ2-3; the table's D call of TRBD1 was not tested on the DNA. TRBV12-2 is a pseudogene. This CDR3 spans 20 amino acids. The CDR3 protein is CASRPRPVRGTPRWSDTQYF. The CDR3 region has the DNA TGTGCAAGTCGCCCCCGACCGGTTAGGGGGACTCCGAGGTGGTCAGATACGCAGTATTTT.

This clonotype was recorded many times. Here the CDR3 reads CSARDPLAGGVQETQYF. The CDR3 DNA reads TGCAGTGCTAGGGACCCCCTAGCGGGGGGAGTACAAGAGACCCAGTACTTC. The chain uses TRBV20-1 and TRBJ2-5; 11 positions agree with TRBD2. Germline V gives CDR1 DFQATT, CDR2 SNEGSKA (reference sequence). There are 17 residues in the CDR3. The J segment lost 2 bases and the V segment lost 3 bases, leaving 11 bases of the junction unmatched.

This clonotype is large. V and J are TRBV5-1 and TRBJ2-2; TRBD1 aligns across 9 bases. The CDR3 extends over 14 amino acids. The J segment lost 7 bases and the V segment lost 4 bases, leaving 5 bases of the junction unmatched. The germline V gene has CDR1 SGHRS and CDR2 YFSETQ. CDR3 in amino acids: CASSITGGVGELFF. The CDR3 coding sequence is TGCGCCAGCAGCATCACAGGGGGCGTCGGGGAGCTGTTTTTT.

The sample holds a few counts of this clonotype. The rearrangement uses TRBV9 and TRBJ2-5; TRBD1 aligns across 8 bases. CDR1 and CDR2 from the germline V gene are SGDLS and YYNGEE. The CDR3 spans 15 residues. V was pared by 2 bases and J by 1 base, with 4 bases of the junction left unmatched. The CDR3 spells CASSVRGLGQETQYF. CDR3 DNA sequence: TGTGCCAGCAGCGTCAGGGGGCTCGGCCAAGAGACCCAGTACTTC.

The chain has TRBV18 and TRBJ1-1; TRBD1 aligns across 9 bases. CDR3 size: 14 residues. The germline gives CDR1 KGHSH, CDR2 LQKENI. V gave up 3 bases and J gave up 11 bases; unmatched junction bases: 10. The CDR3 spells CASSPGQGTRGAFF. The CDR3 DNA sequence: TGTGCCAGCTCACCGGGACAGGGTACCAGAGGCGCTTTCTTT.

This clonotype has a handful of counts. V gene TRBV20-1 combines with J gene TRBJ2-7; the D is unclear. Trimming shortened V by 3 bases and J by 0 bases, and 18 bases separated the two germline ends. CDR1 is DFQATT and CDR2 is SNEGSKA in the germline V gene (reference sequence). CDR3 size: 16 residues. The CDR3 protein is CSASKRRTGSSYEQYF. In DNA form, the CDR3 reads TGCAGTGCTAGTAAGAGACGGACGGGTAGCTCCTACGAGCAGTACTTC.

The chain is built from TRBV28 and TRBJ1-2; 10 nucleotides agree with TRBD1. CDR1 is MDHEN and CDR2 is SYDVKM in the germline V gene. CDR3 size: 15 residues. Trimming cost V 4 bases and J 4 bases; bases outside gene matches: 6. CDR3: CASSSGTGAGYGYTF. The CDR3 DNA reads TGTGCCAGCAGTTCCGGGACAGGGGCGGGCTATGGCTACACCTTC.

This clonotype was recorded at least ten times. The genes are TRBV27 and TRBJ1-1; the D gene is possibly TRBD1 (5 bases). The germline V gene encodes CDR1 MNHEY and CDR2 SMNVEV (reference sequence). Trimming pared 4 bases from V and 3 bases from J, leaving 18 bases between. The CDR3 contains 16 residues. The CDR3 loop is CASSSPGTLPDTEAFF. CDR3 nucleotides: TGTGCCAGCAGTTCCCCTGGGACCCTACCGGACACTGAAGCTTTCTTT.

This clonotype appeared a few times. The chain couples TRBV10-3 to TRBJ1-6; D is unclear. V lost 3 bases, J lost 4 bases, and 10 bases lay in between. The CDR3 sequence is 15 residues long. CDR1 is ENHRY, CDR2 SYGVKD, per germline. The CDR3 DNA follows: TGTGCCATCAGTGACCAGTCGTTGTATAATTCACCCCTCCACTTT. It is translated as CAISDQSLYNSPLHF.

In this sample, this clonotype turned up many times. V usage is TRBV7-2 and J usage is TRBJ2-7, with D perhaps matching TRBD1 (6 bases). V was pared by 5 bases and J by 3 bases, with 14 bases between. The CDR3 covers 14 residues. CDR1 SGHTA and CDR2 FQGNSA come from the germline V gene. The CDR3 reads CASSAKTGIYEQYF. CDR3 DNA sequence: TGTGCCAGCAGCGCTAAGACAGGTATCTACGAGCAGTACTTC.

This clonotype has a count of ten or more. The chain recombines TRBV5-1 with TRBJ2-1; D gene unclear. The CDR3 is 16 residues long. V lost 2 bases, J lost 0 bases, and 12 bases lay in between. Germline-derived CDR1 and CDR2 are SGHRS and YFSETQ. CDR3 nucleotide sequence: TGCGCCAGCAGCTTACAAACAGCCCGCTCCTACAATGAGCAGTTCTTC. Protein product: CASSLQTARSYNEQFF. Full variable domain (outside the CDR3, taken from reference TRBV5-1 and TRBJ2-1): KAGVTQTPRYLIKTRGQQVTLSCSPISGHRSVSWYQQTPGQGLQFLFEYFSETQRNKGNFPGRFSGRQFSNSRSEMNVSTLELGDSALYLCASSLQTARSYNEQFFGPGTRLTVL.

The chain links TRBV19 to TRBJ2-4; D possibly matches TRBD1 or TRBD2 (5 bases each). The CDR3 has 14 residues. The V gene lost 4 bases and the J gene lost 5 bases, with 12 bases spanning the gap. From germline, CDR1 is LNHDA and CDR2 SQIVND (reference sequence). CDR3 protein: CASSTGTAENIQYF. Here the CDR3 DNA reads TGTGCCAGTAGTACCGGGACCGCTGAAAACATTCAGTACTTC.

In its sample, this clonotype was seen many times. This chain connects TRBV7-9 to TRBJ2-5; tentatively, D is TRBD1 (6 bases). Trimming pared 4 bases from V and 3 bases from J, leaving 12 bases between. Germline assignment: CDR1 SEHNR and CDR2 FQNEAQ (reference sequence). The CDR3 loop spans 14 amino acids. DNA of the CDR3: TGTGCCAGCAGCTCACAGGGTTTTGAAGAGACCCAGTACTTC. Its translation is CASSSQGFEETQYF.

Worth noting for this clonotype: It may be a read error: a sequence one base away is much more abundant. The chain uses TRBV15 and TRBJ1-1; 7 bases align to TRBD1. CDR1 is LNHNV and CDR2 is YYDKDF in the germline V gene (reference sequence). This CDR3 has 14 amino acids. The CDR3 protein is CATSPGQAGTEASF. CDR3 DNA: TGTGCCACCAGCCCCGGACAGGCGGGCACTGAAGCTTCCTTT. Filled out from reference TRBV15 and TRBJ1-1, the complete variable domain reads DAMVIQNPRYQVTQFGKPVTLSCSQTLNHNVMYWYQQKSSQAPKLLFHYYDKDFNNEADTPDNFQSRRPNTSFCFLDIRSPGLGDTAMYLCATSPGQAGTEASFGQGTRLTVV.

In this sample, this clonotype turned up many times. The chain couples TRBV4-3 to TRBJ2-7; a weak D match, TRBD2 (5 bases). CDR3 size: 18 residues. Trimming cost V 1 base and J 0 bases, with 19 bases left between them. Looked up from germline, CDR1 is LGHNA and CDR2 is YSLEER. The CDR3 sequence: CASSQALDGVGVSYEQYF. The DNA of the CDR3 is TGCGCCAGCAGCCAAGCATTGGACGGAGTGGGAGTCTCCTACGAGCAGTACTTC.

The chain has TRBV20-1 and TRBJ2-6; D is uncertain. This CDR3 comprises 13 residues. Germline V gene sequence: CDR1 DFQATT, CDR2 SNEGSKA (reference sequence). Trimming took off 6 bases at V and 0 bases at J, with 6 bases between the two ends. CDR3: CSAKSSGANVLTF. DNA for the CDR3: TGCAGTGCAAAGAGCTCTGGGGCCAACGTCCTGACTTTC.

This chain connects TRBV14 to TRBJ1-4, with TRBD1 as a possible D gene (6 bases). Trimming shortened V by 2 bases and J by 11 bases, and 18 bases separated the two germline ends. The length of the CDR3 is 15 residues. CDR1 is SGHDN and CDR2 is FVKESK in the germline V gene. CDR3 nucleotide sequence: TGTGCCAGCAGCCAAAGGGCCGACAGGCTGGGCAAACTGTTTTTT. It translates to CASSQRADRLGKLFF.

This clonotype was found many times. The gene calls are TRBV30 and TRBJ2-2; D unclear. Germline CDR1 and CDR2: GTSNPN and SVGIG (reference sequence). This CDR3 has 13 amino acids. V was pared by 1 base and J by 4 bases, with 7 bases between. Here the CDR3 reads CAWSALTTGELFF. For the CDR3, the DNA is TGTGCCTGGAGTGCTCTCACCACCGGGGAGCTGTTTTTT.

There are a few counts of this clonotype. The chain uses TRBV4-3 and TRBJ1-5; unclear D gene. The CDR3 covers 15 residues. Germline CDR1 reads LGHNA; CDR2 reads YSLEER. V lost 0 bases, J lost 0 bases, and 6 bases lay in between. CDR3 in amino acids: CASSQDRYSNQPQHF. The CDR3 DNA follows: TGCGCCAGCAGCCAAGATCGGTATAGCAATCAGCCCCAGCATTTT.

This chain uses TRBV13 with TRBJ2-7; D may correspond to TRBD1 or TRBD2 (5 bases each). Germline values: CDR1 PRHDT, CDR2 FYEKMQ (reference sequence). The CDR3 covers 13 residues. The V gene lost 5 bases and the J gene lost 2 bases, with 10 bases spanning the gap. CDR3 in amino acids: CASSPRGPYEQYF. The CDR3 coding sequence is TGTGCCAGCAGCCCCCGGGGCCCCTACGAGCAGTACTTC.

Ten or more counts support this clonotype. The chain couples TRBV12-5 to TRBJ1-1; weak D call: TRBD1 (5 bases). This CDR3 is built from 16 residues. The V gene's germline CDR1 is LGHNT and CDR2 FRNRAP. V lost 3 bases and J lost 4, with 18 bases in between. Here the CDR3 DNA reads TGTGCTAGTGGTTTTCGACGGACGGGGCTGGGCACTGAAGCTTTCTTT. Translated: CASGFRRTGLGTEAFF.

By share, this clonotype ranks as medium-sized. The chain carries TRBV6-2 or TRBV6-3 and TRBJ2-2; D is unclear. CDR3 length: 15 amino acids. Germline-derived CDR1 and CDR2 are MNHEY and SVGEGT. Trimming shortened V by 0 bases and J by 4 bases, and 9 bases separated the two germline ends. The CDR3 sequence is CASSYSLTTTGELFF. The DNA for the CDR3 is TGTGCCAGCAGTTACTCACTCACCACCACCGGGGAGCTGTTTTTT.

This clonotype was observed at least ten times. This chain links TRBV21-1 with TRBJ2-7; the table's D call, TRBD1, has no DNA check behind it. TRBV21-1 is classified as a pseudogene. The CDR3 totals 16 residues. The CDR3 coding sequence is TGTGCCAGCAGCAAAGATTGCCCGGGACATAATCAAGAGCAGTACTTC. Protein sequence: CASSKDCPGHNQEQYF.